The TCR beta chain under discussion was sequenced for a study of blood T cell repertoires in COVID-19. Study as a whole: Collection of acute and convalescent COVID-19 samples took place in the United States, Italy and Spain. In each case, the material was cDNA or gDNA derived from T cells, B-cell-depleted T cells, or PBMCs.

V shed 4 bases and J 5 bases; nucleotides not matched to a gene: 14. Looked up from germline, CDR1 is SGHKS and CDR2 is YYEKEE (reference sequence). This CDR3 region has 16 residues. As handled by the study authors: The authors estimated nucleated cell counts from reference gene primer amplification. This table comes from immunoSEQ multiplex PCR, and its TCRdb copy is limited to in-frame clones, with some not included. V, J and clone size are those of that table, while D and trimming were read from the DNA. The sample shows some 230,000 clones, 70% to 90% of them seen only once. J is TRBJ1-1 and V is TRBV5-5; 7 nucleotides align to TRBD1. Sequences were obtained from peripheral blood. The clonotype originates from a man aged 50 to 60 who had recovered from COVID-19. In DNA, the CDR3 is TGTGCCAGCAGCCTTCGACAGGGATCCGTAGGGACTGAAGCTTTCTTT. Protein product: CASSLRQGSVGTEAFF.